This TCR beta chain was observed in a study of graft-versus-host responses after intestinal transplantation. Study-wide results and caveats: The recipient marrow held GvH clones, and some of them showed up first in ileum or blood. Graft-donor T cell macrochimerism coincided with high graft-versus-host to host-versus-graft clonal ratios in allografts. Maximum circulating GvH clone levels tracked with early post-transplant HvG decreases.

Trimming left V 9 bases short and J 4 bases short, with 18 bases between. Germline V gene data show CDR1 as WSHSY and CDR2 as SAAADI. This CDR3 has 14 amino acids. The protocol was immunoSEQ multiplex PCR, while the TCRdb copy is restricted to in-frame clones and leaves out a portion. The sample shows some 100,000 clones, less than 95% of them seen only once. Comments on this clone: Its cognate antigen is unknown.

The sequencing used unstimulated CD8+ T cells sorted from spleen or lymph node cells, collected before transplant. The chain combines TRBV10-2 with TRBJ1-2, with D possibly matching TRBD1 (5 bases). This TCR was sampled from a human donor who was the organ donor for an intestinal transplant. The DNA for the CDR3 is TGCGCCAGTGGGGAGGCAGGGTCAGGCTATGGCTACACCTTC. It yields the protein CASGEAGSGYGYTF.